Listed here are 15 T cell receptor beta chains from one sample, sequenced in a study of T-cell reconstitution after alpha-beta-depleted transplantation in children. Unique molecular identifiers were built into the TCRbeta library. TCRdb fed the PCR reads into MiXCR, producing one record per CDR3 protein. The sample yields about 460,000 distinct CDR3 sequences, 10% to 13% seen once. Sequencing was performed on PBMCs, taken before TCRalphabeta/CD19-depleted stem cell transplant. The receptor set was obtained from a child aged 2 to 9 with inherited bone marrow failure, due to receive a stem cell transplant.

Ten or more counts support this clonotype. The chain is built from TRBV10-2 and TRBJ2-7; D may be TRBD2 (6 bases). Germline CDR1 is WSHSY and CDR2 is SAAADI. The CDR3 has 14 residues. V shed 2 bases and J shed 3 bases, with 11 bases lying between them. The CDR3 nucleotides are TGCGCCAGCAGTGAGACCCGGGGAGGCTACGAGCAGTACTTC. The encoded protein is CASSETRGGYEQYF.

The count of this clonotype is one. This chain links TRBV6-2 or TRBV6-3 with TRBJ1-1; 8 bases match TRBD1. With V trimmed by 5 bases and J by 5 bases, 7 bases remained unmatched. This CDR3 is 14 amino acids long. The germline gives CDR1 MNHEY, CDR2 SVGEGT. For the CDR3, the DNA is TGTGCCAGCAGTCCCCAGAGGACAGGGACTGAAGCTTTCTTT. It encodes CASSPQRTGTEAFF.

This clonotype was seen ten or more times. The chain uses TRBV4-3 and TRBJ2-1; 7 nucleotides agree with TRBD2. CDR3 size: 15 residues. Germline CDR1 LGHNA, CDR2 YSLEER. Trimming removed 4 bases from V and 4 bases from J; junction bases left unmatched: 7. The CDR3 coding sequence is TGCGCCAGCAGCCTGACATGGGGGGGGTACAATGAGCAGTTCTTC. This codes for CASSLTWGGYNEQFF.

This clonotype was recorded many times. This chain joins TRBV5-1 and TRBJ2-2, with 10 bases identical to TRBD2. The CDR3 consists of 16 residues. The germline V gene has CDR1 SGHRS and CDR2 YFSETQ. V was clipped by 4 bases and J by 2 bases; unmatched bases: 5. CDR3 region: CASSEVAGGNTGELFF. Here the CDR3 DNA reads TGCGCCAGCAGCGAAGTAGCGGGGGGAAACACCGGGGAGCTGTTTTTT.

This chain uses TRBV30 with TRBJ1-5; TRBD1 matches 8 bases. J was trimmed by 5 bases and V by 1 base; bases with no gene match: 4. The CDR3 contains 14 residues. CDR1 and CDR2 (germline): GTSNPN, SVGIG (reference sequence). The CDR3 sequence: CAWSGGTGYQPQHF. In DNA form, the CDR3 reads TGTGCCTGGAGTGGGGGGACAGGTTATCAGCCCCAGCATTTT.

This clonotype was seen many times. The chain carries TRBV5-6 and TRBJ2-1, with TRBD1 matching over 10 bases. Germline values: CDR1 SGHDT, CDR2 YYEEEE. The CDR3 length is 15 residues. The J segment lost 4 bases and the V segment lost 2 bases, leaving 3 bases of the junction unmatched. Here the CDR3 reads CASSFWTGGYNEQFF. CDR3 sequence (DNA): TGTGCCAGCAGCTTTTGGACAGGGGGTTACAATGAGCAGTTCTTC.

This clonotype showed up many times. V and J are TRBV4-1 and TRBJ2-7; 16 bases are a match to TRBD2. Germline V gives CDR1 MGHRA, CDR2 YSYEKL. The CDR3 runs to 18 residues. After removal of 1 base from V and 3 bases from J, the junction contained 6 bases not matched to a gene. The CDR3 region is CASSQGGLAGGPIYEQYF. In DNA, the CDR3 is TGCGCCAGCAGCCAAGGGGGACTAGCGGGAGGGCCGATCTACGAGCAGTACTTC.

The V gene is TRBV19, the J gene TRBJ1-2; 8 positions match TRBD1. CDR1 is LNHDA, CDR2 SQIVND, per germline (reference sequence). V lost 5 bases and J lost 4; bases outside the gene matches: 9. The CDR3 covers 15 residues. The CDR3 sequence: CASSPDRGIGYGYTF. CDR3 DNA sequence: TGTGCCAGTAGTCCCGACAGGGGCATAGGCTATGGCTACACCTTC.

The V and J genes are TRBV27 and TRBJ2-7; no clear D. The CDR3 covers 13 residues. V lost 1 base and J lost 1, with 5 bases in between. CDR1 and CDR2 from the germline V gene are MNHEY and SMNVEV (reference sequence). CDR3 nucleotide sequence: TGTGCCAGCAGTTTATACGTGTCCTACGAGCAGTACTTC. Protein sequence: CASSLYVSYEQYF.

This clonotype was counted ten times or more. The CDR3 coding sequence is TGTGCCAGCAGCCCCTGGACAGAGAAGGAGCAGTACTTC. This sequence encodes CASSPWTEKEQYF. This rearrangement joins TRBV9 to TRBJ2-7; possibly TRBD1 for D (6 bases). Germline assignment: CDR1 SGDLS and CDR2 YYNGEE. The CDR3 runs 13 residues. Between the trimmed V and J ends, which lost 4 bases and 7 bases, there was a span of 15 bases. Full variable domain (missing parts from reference TRBV9 and TRBJ2-7): DSGVTQTPKHLITATGQRVTLRCSPRSGDLSVYWYQQSLDQGLQFLIQYYNGEERAKGNILERFSAQQFPDLHSELNLSSLELGDSALYFCASSPWTEKEQYFGPGTRLTVT.

Concerning this clonotype: It may be a read error: a sequence one base away is much more abundant. The J gene is TRBJ2-1, the V gene TRBV7-7; D gene uncertain. The CDR3 is 16 amino acids. The ends were cut back, 5 bases at V and 4 bases at J, with 18 bases in the middle. The germline V gene has CDR1 SSHAT and CDR2 FNYEAQ (reference sequence). CDR3 sequence: CASSPRHGPSYNEQFF. CDR3 bases: TGTGCCAGCAGCCCAAGACATGGCCCGTCGTACAATGAGCAGTTCTTC.

Ten or more counts support this clonotype. The V gene is TRBV19, the J gene TRBJ1-1; no reliable D call. Germline V gene lookup returns CDR1 LNHDA and CDR2 SQIVND (reference sequence). The CDR3 consists of 13 residues. Between the trimmed V and J ends, which lost 8 bases and 4 bases, there was a span of 14 bases. The CDR3 nucleotides read TGTGCCAGTTCCCTGTCGGAGGGCACTGAAGCTTTCTTT. Its protein is CASSLSEGTEAFF.

This clonotype was counted ten times or more. The chain recombines TRBV12-3 or TRBV12-4 with TRBJ2-1; D remains unclear. Trimming took 1 base from V and 9 from J, leaving 13 bases between them. This CDR3 has 14 amino acids. CDR3 region: CASSLEFSNGEQFF. In nucleotides, the CDR3 is TGTGCCAGCAGTTTAGAGTTTAGCAATGGTGAGCAGTTCTTC.

This clonotype appeared many times. The V and J genes are TRBV10-3 and TRBJ1-2; the D is unclear. The CDR3 is 15 residues long. Looked up from germline, CDR1 is ENHRY and CDR2 is SYGVKD. The V end was cut by 3 bases, the J end by 2 bases, with 13 bases between. CDR3 amino acids: CAISDPGLWNYGYTF. In DNA, the CDR3 is TGTGCCATCAGTGACCCCGGGCTATGGAACTATGGCTACACCTTC.

In its sample, this clonotype was seen many times. A read error may account for a junction end that differs from germline. V is TRBV6-1 and J is TRBJ2-2, with 7 bases lining up with TRBD2. The germline CDR1 and CDR2 sequences are MNHNS and SASEGT. The CDR3 covers 16 residues. The CDR3: CACRAHGGRLAGELFF. The DNA of the CDR3 is TGTGCCTGCAGAGCCCATGGCGGGAGATTGGCCGGGGAGCTGTTTTTT.